This TCR beta chain was retrieved from a study of Graves' ophthalmopathy and Graves' hyperthyroidism. The study's findings and limits: Among expanded thyroid clonotypes above 0.001 frequency, most also occurred in blood. Between ophthalmopathy and stable hyperthyroidism, a 13-signature model drew a separation with around 88% sensitivity and 70% to 84% specificity.

Participants with hyperthyroidism, aged 18 to 65, were newly diagnosed with under 2 months' duration. The starting material, roughly 9.7 ml of fresh peripheral blood, provided the PBMCs. Germline-derived CDR1 and CDR2 are SSHAT and FNYEAQ (reference sequence). This CDR3 is 18 amino acids long. In this sample, this clonotype turned up many times. Its matching antigen is unknown. One end of the junction is discordant with germline, which a read error may explain. RNA transcripts served as template for amplifying TCR beta CDR3 sequences. First-round RT-PCR relied on HTBI primers, and a second-round multiplex PCR came next. TCRdb used MiXCR to reprocess the multiplex PCR reads, holding one entry per CDR3 protein. The repertoire has 620,000 or so distinct CDR3 sequences, around a fifth of them found once; the top ten carry roughly 6.9%.

The specimen sequenced was peripheral blood. The receptor's source is a woman under 30 with stable Graves' hyperthyroidism. Some clones in this sample may be carry-over from other donors' samples. The V gene is TRBV7-7, the J gene TRBJ1-5; D might be TRBD1 (6 bases). The CDR3 bases are TGTGCTAGCAGCTTCAAACCGCAGGGGTGGTTGTCCAATCAGCCCCAGCATTTT. It codes for CASSFKPQGWLSNQPQHF.